Shown below are 20 T cell receptor beta chains from a single sample sequenced in a study of PD-1 blockade in classical Hodgkin lymphoma. Every single patient, without exception, relapsed after autologous stem cell transplantation, and brentuximab vedotin exposure varied. Clones were read by immunoSEQ multiplex PCR, and TCRdb kept only the in-frame ones, dropping some. The sample lists roughly 92,000 clones, approximately 92% occurring once. Here the sequenced sample was peripheral blood mononuclear cells (PBMCs), taken at baseline. These receptors were collected from a human donor with classical Hodgkin lymphoma.

The CDR3 is CASSPTGSETQYF. Written as DNA, the CDR3 is TGCGCCAGCAGCCCCACAGGGTCGGAGACCCAGTACTTC. V usage is TRBV4-1 and J usage is TRBJ2-5; D may be TRBD1 (6 bases). V lost 4 bases, J lost 5 bases, and 11 bases lay in between. This CDR3 region has 13 residues. Germline lookup yields CDR1 MGHRA and CDR2 YSYEKL.

V is TRBV28 and J is TRBJ2-2; D gene ambiguous. CDR1 is MDHEN, CDR2 SYDVKM, per germline. The ends were cut back, 5 bases at V and 6 bases at J, with 7 bases in the middle. The CDR3 length is 12 residues. This CDR3 reads CASSRQAGELFF. For the CDR3, the DNA is TGTGCCAGCAGTCGTCAGGCCGGGGAGCTGTTTTTT. Full variable domain (rest looked up from reference TRBV28 and TRBJ2-2): DVKVTQSSRYLVKRTGEKVFLECVQDMDHENMFWYRQDPGLGLRLIYFSYDVKMKEKGDIPEGYSVSREKKERFSLILESASTNQTSMYLCASSRQAGELFFGEGSRLTVL.

V and J are TRBV7-3 and TRBJ2-1; D call uncertain. V lost 2 bases, J lost 10 bases, and 15 bases lay in between. The CDR3 has 14 amino acids. Germline V CDR1 and CDR2: SGHTA, FQGTGA. As DNA, the CDR3 is TGTGCCAGCAGCTTATTCCCCCCCCAAGACGAGCAGTTCTTC. It codes for CASSLFPPQDEQFF.

The chain recombines TRBV28 with TRBJ1-1; D call uncertain. This CDR3 spans 14 amino acids. In germline, CDR1 is MDHEN, CDR2 SYDVKM. V lost 6 bases, J lost 5 bases, and 16 bases lay in between. This CDR3 is CASSRRGPKTEAFF. The CDR3 bases are TGTGCCAGCAGCCGCAGAGGCCCTAAGACTGAAGCTTTCTTT.

This rearrangement joins TRBV25-1 to TRBJ2-2; 12 nucleotides agree with TRBD1. The CDR3 contains 14 residues. Per germline, CDR1 MGHDK and CDR2 SYGVNS. The ends lost 6 bases at V and 6 bases at J; junction bases unmatched: 2. The CDR3 loop reads CASSGTGGSGELFF. DNA for the CDR3: TGTGCCAGCAGCGGGACAGGGGGCTCCGGGGAGCTGTTTTTT.

The V and J genes are TRBV10-3 and TRBJ2-7; 9 bases map to TRBD1. The V gene's germline CDR1 is ENHRY and CDR2 SYGVKD. The junction had 6 bases not matched to a gene; V was cut back by 10 bases and J by 2 bases. CDR3 length: 13 residues. The CDR3 is CATGTGCPYEQYF. DNA for the CDR3: TGTGCCACCGGGACAGGGTGTCCCTACGAGCAGTACTTC.

The chain links TRBV28 to TRBJ2-7; D might be TRBD2 (7 bases). Germline V gene sequence: CDR1 MDHEN, CDR2 SYDVKM. The V end lost 7 bases, the J end lost 6 bases, and 19 bases lay between the germline ends. The CDR3 extends over 14 amino acids. The CDR3 region is CASTLPQGGVEQYF. The CDR3 region has the DNA TGTGCCAGCACCCTACCACAGGGAGGGGTCGAGCAGTACTTC.

The chain joins TRBV29-1 to TRBJ2-7, with 7 bases identical to TRBD2. The junction had 7 bases not matched to a gene; V was cut back by 5 bases and J by 6 bases. CDR1 is SQVTM and CDR2 is ANQGSEA in the germline V gene. This CDR3 region has 12 residues. This CDR3 reads CSVLRSGAEQYF. The CDR3 DNA reads TGCAGCGTTCTCAGGAGCGGGGCCGAGCAGTACTTC.

The chain employs TRBV18 and TRBJ2-1, with D hard to call. The V and J ends lost 1 base and 3 bases respectively, with 13 bases between them. The CDR3 runs 16 residues. CDR1 KGHSH and CDR2 LQKENI come from the germline V gene. The CDR3, as DNA: TGTGCCAGCTCACCACTTTACAGCCCTAGCTACAATGAGCAGTTCTTC. This encodes CASSPLYSPSYNEQFF.

Here the CDR3 reads CSASGANVLTF. Written as DNA, the CDR3 is TGCAGTGCCTCTGGGGCCAACGTCCTGACTTTC. The chain carries TRBV20-1 and TRBJ2-6; no reliable D call. Trimming removed 6 bases from V and 0 bases from J, with 0 bases in between. The germline V gene encodes CDR1 DFQATT and CDR2 SNEGSKA (reference sequence). This CDR3 comprises 11 residues.

The chain combines TRBV2 with TRBJ2-6; maybe TRBD1 (6 bases). V lost 6 bases and J lost 0, with 9 bases in between. Looked up from germline, CDR1 is SNHLY and CDR2 is FYNNEI. The CDR3 has 15 residues. The CDR3 protein is CASRDSTSGANVLTF. The CDR3 DNA sequence: TGTGCCAGCAGGGACAGTACCTCTGGGGCCAACGTCCTGACTTTC.

The chain couples TRBV10-1 to TRBJ2-7, with D possibly TRBD2 on 5 matching bases. This CDR3 has 15 residues. V shed 0 bases and J shed 4 bases, with 13 bases lying between them. Germline-derived CDR1 and CDR2 are WNHNN and SYGVQD (reference sequence). The chain's CDR3 is CASSESGGAIYEQYF. The CDR3 DNA reads TGCGCCAGCAGTGAGTCCGGAGGAGCGATTTACGAGCAGTACTTC.

The V and J genes are TRBV7-9 and TRBJ1-1, with TRBD1 identical over 10 bases. This CDR3 has 14 amino acids. After removal of 5 bases from V and 4 bases from J, the junction contained 4 bases not matched to a gene. The germline V gene has CDR1 SEHNR and CDR2 FQNEAQ (reference sequence). CDR3 nucleotides: TGTGCCAGCAGCACGGGACAGGGGATCACTGAAGCTTTCTTT. As protein: CASSTGQGITEAFF.

The chain carries TRBV9 and TRBJ2-1; 8 nucleotides match TRBD2. The V and J ends lost 0 bases and 4 bases, in that order; junction bases with no gene match: 6. From germline, CDR1 is SGDLS and CDR2 YYNGEE. CDR3 size: 16 residues. The CDR3 region is CASSVGGLAGYNEQFF. In nucleotides, the CDR3 is TGTGCCAGCAGCGTAGGTGGCCTAGCGGGTTACAATGAGCAGTTCTTC. Full variable domain (rest looked up from reference TRBV9 and TRBJ2-1): DSGVTQTPKHLITATGQRVTLRCSPRSGDLSVYWYQQSLDQGLQFLIQYYNGEERAKGNILERFSAQQFPDLHSELNLSSLELGDSALYFCASSVGGLAGYNEQFFGPGTRLTVL.

This chain uses TRBV27 with TRBJ1-1; tentative D call: TRBD1 (5 bases). V was trimmed by 2 bases and J by 1 base, leaving 14 bases between them. This CDR3 is 16 amino acids long. The germline gives CDR1 MNHEY, CDR2 SMNVEV (reference sequence). The CDR3, as DNA: TGTGCCAGCAGTTTACACCGCGTAGGGGAGAACACTGAAGCTTTCTTT. Encoded protein: CASSLHRVGENTEAFF.

Written as DNA, the CDR3 is TGCAGCGTTGAAGCTAGCGGGAGATCCGAGCAGTACTTC. Its protein is CSVEASGRSEQYF. The chain uses TRBV29-1 and TRBJ2-7; TRBD2 aligns across 10 bases. With V trimmed by 1 base and J by 6 bases, 3 bases remained unmatched. CDR3 length: 13 amino acids. Germline V CDR1 and CDR2: SQVTM, ANQGSEA.

This chain links TRBV29-1 with TRBJ2-1; 11 bases map to TRBD2. V gave up 3 bases and J gave up 7 bases; unmatched junction bases: 14. The CDR3 runs 17 residues. Per germline, CDR1 SQVTM and CDR2 ANQGSEA. The CDR3 is CSVEGPRASGRLNEQFF. The CDR3 bases are TGCAGCGTTGAGGGCCCCCGGGCTAGCGGGAGGTTGAATGAGCAGTTCTTC.

The gene calls are TRBV28 and TRBJ1-3, with TRBD1 as a possible D gene (6 bases). V lost 2 bases to trimming and J lost 5 bases, with 13 bases between them. From germline, CDR1 is MDHEN and CDR2 SYDVKM. The CDR3 extends over 15 amino acids. The CDR3 nucleotides are TGTGCCAGCAGTTTACCGGCAGGGGTTAGAAACACCATATATTTT. This translates into CASSLPAGVRNTIYF.

The rearrangement uses TRBV10-3 and TRBJ2-3; no reliable D call. This CDR3 has 13 residues. V shed 5 bases and J shed 5 bases, with 11 bases lying between them. From germline, CDR1 is ENHRY and CDR2 SYGVKD. The CDR3 nucleotides are TGTGCCATCAGTCTCAACTTCGGAGATACGCAGTATTTT. Encoded protein: CAISLNFGDTQYF.

The CDR3 loop is CSVDMGARAGYEQYF. The CDR3 DNA reads TGCAGCGTTGACATGGGAGCCCGAGCAGGGTACGAGCAGTACTTC. The chain carries TRBV29-1 and TRBJ2-7; D possibly matches TRBD1 or TRBD2 (5 bases each). V was cut by 3 bases and J by 4 bases, with 19 bases left in between. Germline V lookup: CDR1 SQVTM, CDR2 ANQGSEA. This CDR3 spans 15 amino acids.